These 30 T cell receptor beta chains were sequenced from one sample in a study of blood T cell repertoires in COVID-19. Some clones are missing from TCRdb's copy, which holds only in-frame ones; the method was immunoSEQ multiplex PCR. The sample holds about 85,000 clones, nearly 90% seen once. The source material was peripheral blood. These receptors were obtained from a woman of 80 years or more with active or convalescent COVID-19.

The gene calls are TRBV5-4 and TRBJ2-2, with 7 bases fitting TRBD1. Per germline, CDR1 SGHNT and CDR2 YYREEE (reference sequence). This CDR3 comprises 15 residues. Germline trimming cut 4 bases from V and 1 base from J; bases unmatched to any gene: 4. This CDR3 reads CASSPRTGNTGELFF. Here the CDR3 DNA reads TGTGCCAGCAGCCCCAGGACAGGGAACACCGGGGAGCTGTTTTTT.

In nucleotides, the CDR3 is TGCGCCAGCGGCCCAGGACTAGCGGGCTCGCGTAAGCAGTTCTTC. Translating it yields CASGPGLAGSRKQFF. The J gene is TRBJ2-1, the V gene TRBV10-2, with 11 bases matching TRBD2. CDR3 size: 15 residues. The germline V gene has CDR1 WSHSY and CDR2 SAAADI. The V and J ends lost 8 bases and 11 bases, in that order; junction bases with no gene match: 14.

The chain recombines TRBV27 with TRBJ1-1; weak D call: TRBD1 (6 bases). CDR1 and CDR2 from the germline V gene are MNHEY and SMNVEV (reference sequence). The ends were cut back, 4 bases at V and 6 bases at J, with 15 bases in the middle. The CDR3 is 14 residues long. As DNA, the CDR3 is TGTGCCAGCAGTTCCCAACGACAGGTTCCTGAAGCTTTCTTT. This sequence encodes CASSSQRQVPEAFF.

This rearrangement joins TRBV6-2 or TRBV6-3 to TRBJ2-7, with a possible D match to TRBD1 (6 bases). The V gene lost 2 bases and the J gene lost 3 bases, with 8 bases spanning the gap. Germline lookup yields CDR1 MNHEY and CDR2 SVGEGT. The CDR3 runs 13 residues. The CDR3 nucleotides are TGTGCCAGCAGTTACACGGACAGCTACGAGCAGTACTTC. Residues: CASSYTDSYEQYF.

This clone was counted only a few times. This chain uses TRBV7-3 with TRBJ2-1; no definite D call. CDR1 and CDR2 (germline): SGHTA, FQGTGA. The V gene lost 6 bases and the J gene lost 2 bases, with 8 bases spanning the gap. The CDR3 consists of 13 residues. The CDR3 DNA reads TGTGCCAGCAGGCGTCTCCCCTACAATGAGCAGTTCTTC. It is translated as CASRRLPYNEQFF.

The chain couples TRBV28 to TRBJ1-2; TRBD1 agrees at 9 bases. V lost 11 bases and J lost 8; bases outside the gene matches: 12. The CDR3 totals 13 residues. CDR1 is MDHEN, CDR2 SYDVKM, per germline. CDR3 sequence (DNA): TGTGCCTCACACCGGGACAGGGAGACAGGCTACACCTTC. This sequence encodes CASHRDRETGYTF.

This clone was seen only a few times. The chain employs TRBV19 and TRBJ1-5; D is unresolved. Germline V gene sequence: CDR1 LNHDA, CDR2 SQIVND (reference sequence). Trimming pared 6 bases from V and 0 bases from J, leaving 9 bases between. CDR3 size: 14 residues. CDR3 residues: CASSPGNSNQPQHF. In DNA form, the CDR3 reads TGTGCCAGTAGCCCGGGGAATAGCAATCAGCCCCAGCATTTT.

The rearrangement uses TRBV7-9 and TRBJ1-4; D unresolved. V lost 5 bases to trimming and J lost 1 base, with 23 bases between them. CDR3 length: 19 residues. In germline, CDR1 is SEHNR, CDR2 FQNEAQ (reference sequence). This CDR3 reads CASSASSSRVRGTNEKLFF. DNA of the CDR3: TGTGCCAGCAGCGCTAGCTCTTCCAGAGTCCGCGGAACTAATGAAAAACTGTTTTTT. Full variable domain (rest looked up from reference TRBV7-9 and TRBJ1-4): DTGVSQNPRHKITKRGQNVTFRCDPISEHNRLYWYRQTLGQGPEFLTYFQNEAQLEKSRLLSDRFSAERPKGSFSTLEIQRTEQGDSAMYLCASSASSSRVRGTNEKLFFGSGTQLSVL.

This sequence joins TRBV28 and TRBJ2-2, with 9 bases identical to TRBD2. Germline CDR1 MDHEN, CDR2 SYDVKM. CDR3 length equals 15 residues. The ends lost 5 bases at V and 6 bases at J; junction bases unmatched: 7. CDR3 bases: TGTGCCAGCAGTCCGACAGCGGGAGGTGCCGGGGAGCTGTTTTTT. This gives the protein CASSPTAGGAGELFF.

The J gene is TRBJ2-1, the V gene TRBV19; a weak D match, TRBD2 (5 bases). The CDR3 extends over 15 amino acids. V was shortened by 7 bases and J by 0 bases, with 13 bases between the two germline ends. The germline gives CDR1 LNHDA, CDR2 SQIVND (reference sequence). The CDR3 coding sequence is TGTGCCAGTACCCCCGACGGGATCTCCTACAATGAGCAGTTCTTC. Protein: CASTPDGISYNEQFF.

The chain couples TRBV10-3 to TRBJ2-7; 8 positions match TRBD1. Trimming took 1 base from V and 2 from J; bases not matched to a gene: 7. The CDR3 consists of 16 residues. The germline V gene encodes CDR1 ENHRY and CDR2 SYGVKD. CDR3 in DNA: TGTGCCATCAGTGAGTTTAACAGGGGGAATCCCTACGAGCAGTACTTC. Translated: CAISEFNRGNPYEQYF.

This clone was detected only once. The chain employs TRBV6-5 and TRBJ2-3; D perhaps matches TRBD2 (5 bases). Germline V gene lookup returns CDR1 MNHEY and CDR2 SVGAGI. V lost 4 bases to trimming and J lost 4 bases, with 15 bases between them. The CDR3 runs to 15 residues. As DNA, the CDR3 is TGTGCCAGCAGTTTAGACGGGATGAGGGCAGATACGCAGTATTTT. The encoded protein is CASSLDGMRADTQYF.

The chain links TRBV7-2 to TRBJ2-5, with 14 bases aligning to TRBD2. CDR1 and CDR2 from the germline V gene are SGHTA and FQGNSA. The CDR3 extends over 15 amino acids. V shed 5 bases and J 4 bases; nucleotides not matched to a gene: 3. The chain's CDR3 is CASSGTSGSGETQYF. The CDR3 DNA reads TGTGCCAGCAGCGGGACTAGCGGGAGTGGAGAGACCCAGTACTTC.

The chain has TRBV12-5 and TRBJ2-2; 9 bases line up with TRBD1. Germline values: CDR1 LGHNT, CDR2 FRNRAP. Trimming removed 5 bases from V and 2 bases from J; junction bases left unmatched: 3. The CDR3 covers 15 residues. Here the CDR3 DNA reads TGTGCTAGTGGTCTGGGACAGGGAAACACCGGGGAGCTGTTTTTT. Protein product: CASGLGQGNTGELFF.

CDR3 loop: CASSSAGLQETQYF. The CDR3 DNA follows: TGTGCCAGCAGTTCCGCGGGACTACAAGAGACCCAGTACTTC. This chain links TRBV6-5 with TRBJ2-5; TRBD2 matches 7 bases. CDR3 length: 14 amino acids. After removal of 4 bases from V and 2 bases from J, the junction contained 4 bases not matched to a gene. The germline V gene has CDR1 MNHEY and CDR2 SVGAGI.

V usage is TRBV29-1 and J usage is TRBJ1-1; perhaps TRBD1 as D (6 bases). The germline V gene encodes CDR1 SQVTM and CDR2 ANQGSEA. The CDR3 is made up of 13 amino acids. CDR3 residues: CTSPGTTNTEAFF. DNA of the CDR3: TGCACCTCTCCCGGGACAACAAACACTGAAGCTTTCTTT.

This chain connects TRBV19 to TRBJ1-4; D is possibly TRBD1 (6 bases). In germline, CDR1 is LNHDA, CDR2 SQIVND (reference sequence). The CDR3 is 14 amino acids. Trimming pared 10 bases from V and 4 bases from J, leaving 16 bases between. The DNA of the CDR3 is TGTGCCACCGGGCAGACAGGCTATAATGAAAAACTGTTTTTT. This codes for CATGQTGYNEKLFF.

This clone was counted a single time. The CDR3 region is CASSFDSQPQHF. CDR3 DNA sequence: TGTGCCAGCAGCTTCGACAGCCAGCCCCAGCATTTT. This chain uses TRBV7-9 with TRBJ1-5; the D gene is possibly TRBD1 (5 bases). V was pared by 3 bases and J by 7 bases, with 7 bases between. The length of the CDR3 is 12 residues. In germline, CDR1 is SEHNR, CDR2 FQNEAQ (reference sequence). Supplemented by reference TRBV7-9 and TRBJ1-5, the full variable domain reads DTGVSQNPRHKITKRGQNVTFRCDPISEHNRLYWYRQTLGQGPEFLTYFQNEAQLEKSRLLSDRFSAERPKGSFSTLEIQRTEQGDSAMYLCASSFDSQPQHFGDGTRLSIL.

This rearrangement joins TRBV5-1 to TRBJ2-2, with 13 bases aligning to TRBD2. The CDR3 is made up of 19 amino acids. CDR1 and CDR2 from the germline V gene are SGHRS and YFSETQ. V lost 5 bases and J lost 4; bases outside the gene matches: 14. CDR3 protein: CASRGTGTSGIPSTGELFF. The CDR3 nucleotides read TGCGCCAGCAGGGGGACCGGGACTAGCGGGATCCCCAGCACCGGGGAGCTGTTTTTT.

The chain links TRBV19 to TRBJ1-5, with 7 bases that match TRBD1. V was pared by 10 bases and J by 4 bases, with 13 bases of the junction left unmatched. Germline-derived CDR1 and CDR2 are LNHDA and SQIVND (reference sequence). The CDR3 consists of 15 residues. The DNA for the CDR3 is TGTGCCACAAACTCTGCCGGGACAGAGAATCAGCCCCAGCATTTT. It encodes CATNSAGTENQPQHF.

The chain recombines TRBV18 with TRBJ2-5; 7 positions agree with TRBD1. In germline, CDR1 is KGHSH, CDR2 LQKENI. CDR3 size: 16 residues. V was clipped by 0 bases and J by 2 bases; unmatched bases: 6. The CDR3 is CASSPPRPGGQETQYF. In DNA, the CDR3 is TGTGCCAGCTCACCACCTAGGCCAGGGGGTCAAGAGACCCAGTACTTC.

V is TRBV7-2 and J is TRBJ1-3; 7 positions match TRBD1. CDR1 is SGHTA, CDR2 FQGNSA, per germline. CDR3 length: 17 amino acids. The V and J ends lost 1 base and 1 base, in that order; junction bases with no gene match: 7. The CDR3 spells CASSLVATGTSGNTIYF. The DNA of the CDR3 is TGTGCCAGCAGCTTAGTAGCGACAGGGACTTCTGGAAACACCATATATTTT.

This chain joins TRBV11-1 and TRBJ1-1; D gene ambiguous. CDR1 is SGHAT, CDR2 FQDESV, per germline (reference sequence). V was clipped by 2 bases and J by 5 bases, with 18 bases between them. The CDR3 loop spans 16 amino acids. Written as DNA, the CDR3 is TGTGCCAGCAGCTTAATAGGGTATGTAGGAGGAACTGAAGCTTTCTTT. Translation gives CASSLIGYVGGTEAFF.

V is TRBV5-4 and J is TRBJ1-2; D gene unclear. Germline lookup yields CDR1 SGHNT and CDR2 YYREEE (reference sequence). With 3 bases removed from V and 3 bases from J, the gap between germline ends came to 9 bases. The CDR3 is 13 amino acids. This chain's CDR3 is CASSSNPDYGYTF. The CDR3 DNA reads as TGTGCCAGCAGCTCTAACCCGGACTATGGCTACACCTTC. The complete variable domain, with remaining parts taken from reference TRBV5-4 and TRBJ1-2, reads ETGVTQSPTHLIKTRGQQVTLRCSSQSGHNTVSWYQQALGQGPQFIFQYYREEENGRGNFPPRFSGLQFPNYSSELNVNALELDDSALYLCASSSNPDYGYTFGSGTRLTVV.

The chain uses TRBV5-1 and TRBJ2-7; perhaps TRBD1 as D (6 bases). Per germline, CDR1 SGHRS and CDR2 YFSETQ. Trimming took 4 bases from V and 2 from J, leaving 13 bases between them. The CDR3 runs 14 residues. CDR3 amino acids: CASSDPGQTYEQYF. For the CDR3, the DNA is TGCGCCAGCAGCGACCCAGGACAGACCTACGAGCAGTACTTC.

The chain couples TRBV27 to TRBJ2-5; D is unresolved. The CDR3 covers 13 residues. CDR1 and CDR2 from the germline V gene are MNHEY and SMNVEV (reference sequence). The ends were cut back, 4 bases at V and 3 bases at J, with 9 bases in the middle. Here the CDR3 DNA reads TGTGCCAGCAGTTACCGACTGGAAGAGACCCAGTACTTC. Its translation is CASSYRLEETQYF.

CDR3 DNA: TGTGCCATCAGTCCGTACCCCCCCGGACAGGGGGCGTACAATGAGCAGTTCTTC. Translation: CAISPYPPGQGAYNEQFF. This chain links TRBV10-3 with TRBJ2-1, with 11 bases fitting TRBD1. V shed 5 bases and J 4 bases; nucleotides not matched to a gene: 13. Germline V gene data show CDR1 as ENHRY and CDR2 as SYGVKD. The CDR3 loop spans 18 amino acids.

V and J are TRBV5-1 and TRBJ2-1, with 11 bases identical to TRBD2. CDR1 and CDR2 (germline): SGHRS, YFSETQ. J was trimmed by 0 bases and V by 2 bases; bases with no gene match: 1. The CDR3 covers 16 residues. This CDR3 reads CASSFTSGGSYNEQFF. The CDR3 DNA is TGCGCCAGCAGCTTTACTAGCGGGGGCTCCTACAATGAGCAGTTCTTC. The full variable domain, rest sourced from reference TRBV5-1 and TRBJ2-1, is KAGVTQTPRYLIKTRGQQVTLSCSPISGHRSVSWYQQTPGQGLQFLFEYFSETQRNKGNFPGRFSGRQFSNSRSEMNVSTLELGDSALYLCASSFTSGGSYNEQFFGPGTRLTVL.

The chain carries TRBV30 and TRBJ2-7; maybe TRBD1 (6 bases). The CDR3 extends over 14 amino acids. Trimming shortened V by 1 base and J by 4 bases, and 14 bases separated the two germline ends. CDR1 is GTSNPN, CDR2 SVGIG, per germline (reference sequence). CDR3 DNA sequence: TGTGCCTGGAGTGGAGGACAGTTGATTTACGAGCAGTACTTC. Translation gives CAWSGGQLIYEQYF.

The chain employs TRBV28 and TRBJ2-2; 9 bases align to TRBD1. V shed 3 bases, J shed 7 bases, and the junction held 12 bases outside the gene matches. The CDR3 has 17 residues. Germline V gene sequence: CDR1 MDHEN, CDR2 SYDVKM. The CDR3 nucleotides are TGTGCCAGCAGTTTTCCACAGGGGGCCGAGGATGGCGGGGAGCTGTTTTTT. It translates to CASSFPQGAEDGGELFF.